This TCR beta chain was identified during a study of shared clonotypes between healthy human individuals. The V gene lost 4 bases and the J gene lost 7 bases, with 16 bases spanning the gap. CDR3 length equals 14 residues. Germline CDR1 SEHNR, CDR2 FQNEAQ (reference sequence). A deep-level run was used for the assay. The repertoire was sequenced with immunoSEQ multiplex PCR; TCRdb's copy has only in-frame clones and lacks some. The sample carries some 2,100,000 clones, approximately 95% recorded once. This clone has a handful of counts. V and J are TRBV7-9 and TRBJ1-1; D is ambiguous. This clonotype was sampled from a man younger than 35 in good health. The source material was naive CD4+ T cells sorted from blood. Described subset: CD45RA+ positively selected. The CDR3 region has the DNA TGTGCCAGCAGCTCGGCGAGAGGACGGAGTGAAGCTTTCTTT. It codes for CASSSARGRSEAFF.